The present TCR beta chain was sequenced within a study of Graves' ophthalmopathy and Graves' hyperthyroidism. Disease in donors with ophthalmopathy had moderate-to-severe activity, CAS ≥3, NOSPECS ≥4 and under 3 months' duration. This clonotype was detected many times. The CDR3 totals 15 residues. V was trimmed by 5 bases and J by 2 bases, leaving 16 bases between them. Germline values: CDR1 SGHTA, CDR2 FQGNSA. TCR beta CDR3 regions were amplified from RNA transcripts. HTBI primers primed a first-round RT-PCR, and a second-round multiplex PCR followed. TCRdb reprocessed the multiplex PCR reads with MiXCR, giving one entry per CDR3 protein. The data contain a few hundred thousand distinct CDR3 sequences, around 19% of them singletons.

V gene TRBV7-2 combines with J gene TRBJ2-7, with D perhaps given as TRBD1 or TRBD2 (5 bases each). This clonotype was sampled from a woman under 30 with Graves' ophthalmopathy. Sequences were obtained from peripheral blood. CDR3 protein: CASSPSGASPYEQYF. CDR3 coding DNA: TGTGCCAGCAGCCCGAGTGGGGCTAGCCCCTACGAGCAGTACTTC.